The rows below give T cell receptor beta chains drawn from one sample of a study of cytomegalovirus exposure and HLA in healthy donors. TCRdb's table, derived via immunoSEQ multiplex PCR, lists solely in-frame clones and lacks some. The sample contains 180,000 or so clones, about 82% of which appear only once. The sequencing sample was made of PBMCs. The receptor source for this set is a woman aged 25-40 years in good health and CMV-seronegative. Both conserved end residues are part of each CDR3. The D gene is left open where the match is weak. Expanded clones get a size class; other rows say once, few or many, or leave the size out.

CASSLQGARVAFF	TGTGCCAGCAGCTTACAGGGGGCGAGGGTAGCTTTCTTT	TRBJ1-1	TRBD1	TRBV7-2	.
CASSQVGLAGYFEFF	TGCGCCAGCAGCCAAGTCGGACTAGCGGGGTATTTCGAGTTCTTC	TRBJ2-1	TRBD2	TRBV4-1	.
CASSPIKATGATYEQYF	TGTGCCAGCTCCCCCATCAAGGCGACAGGGGCAACCTACGAGCAGTACTTC	TRBJ2-7	TRBD1	TRBV18	.
CASRLDRGRTEAFF	TGCGCCAGCAGATTGGACAGGGGCCGCACTGAAGCTTTCTTT	TRBJ1-1	TRBD1	TRBV5-1	.
CAWSVQASQETQYF	TGTGCCTGGAGTGTACAGGCAAGCCAAGAGACCCAGTACTTC	TRBJ2-5	.	TRBV30	.
CASSPKTVYSNQPQHF	TGTGCCAGCTCACCAAAGACAGTTTATAGCAATCAGCCCCAGCATTTT	TRBJ1-5	.	TRBV18	.
CASSFQWTSGEPDTQYF	TGTGCCAGCAGCTTCCAATGGACTAGCGGGGAACCAGATACGCAGTATTTT	TRBJ2-3	TRBD2	TRBV7-4	.
CASSVYAITSTDTQYF	TGTGCCAGCAGCGTATACGCCATAACTAGCACAGATACGCAGTATTTT	TRBJ2-3	.	TRBV9	.
CASSPDRGLRGTEAFF	TGTGCCAGCAGCCCGGACAGGGGGCTTCGGGGCACTGAAGCTTTCTTT	TRBJ1-1	TRBD1	TRBV5-6	few
CAWSVRLAGYTNTGELFF	TGTGCCTGGAGTGTGAGGCTAGCGGGGTACACGAACACCGGGGAGCTGTTTTTT	TRBJ2-2	TRBD2	TRBV30	.
CASTSGQGAGKGNQPQHF	TGTGCCAGTACCTCTGGACAGGGGGCGGGTAAGGGCAATCAGCCCCAGCATTTT	TRBJ1-5	TRBD1	TRBV19	.
CACLQQPNTEAFF	TGTGCCTGCTTACAACAGCCGAACACTGAAGCTTTCTTT	TRBJ1-1	.	TRBV30	.
CASSSGQGKNSPLHF	TGCGCCAGCAGCTCGGGACAGGGGAAGAATTCACCCCTCCACTTT	TRBJ1-6	TRBD1	TRBV5-1	.
CASSQDRAGQGEQYF	TGTGCCAGCAGCCAAGATAGGGCCGGACAGGGCGAGCAGTACTTC	TRBJ2-7	TRBD1	TRBV4-2	.
CASSQELEGLGNTIYF	TGCGCCAGCAGCCAAGAATTGGAGGGCCTTGGAAACACCATATATTTT	TRBJ1-3	.	TRBV4-3	.
CASRDFSYNEQFF	TGTGCCAGCAGAGACTTCTCCTACAATGAGCAGTTCTTC	TRBJ2-1	.	TRBV6-1	.
CASSLGQGSSTDTQYF	TGCGCCAGCAGCTTGGGACAGGGCTCTAGCACAGATACGCAGTATTTT	TRBJ2-3	TRBD1	TRBV5-1	once